The 4 T cell receptor beta chains given below trace back to one sample, sequenced in a study of T cells in Graves' hyperthyroidism and ophthalmopathy. Amplified TCR beta CDR3 regions came from RNA transcripts. First-round RT-PCR with HTBI primers amplified the TCR CDR3 region. From the multiplex PCR reads, TCRdb called clonotypes with MiXCR, one entry per CDR3 protein. The sample holds about 400,000 distinct CDR3 sequences, around 16% seen once. Input material: blood. Source of these receptors: a woman younger than 30 with Graves' hyperthyroidism that later progressed to Graves' ophthalmopathy.

The CDR3 protein is CATIAGVYNEQFF. The CDR3 DNA sequence: TGTGCGACTATAGCGGGAGTCTACAATGAGCAGTTCTTC. This chain joins TRBV12-3 or TRBV12-4 and TRBJ2-1, with 9 bases lining up with TRBD2. The CDR3 totals 13 residues.

This clonotype was picked up many times. The chain uses TRBV11-3 and TRBJ2-2, with TRBD2 matching 7 bases. The ends lost 1 base at V and 3 bases at J; junction bases unmatched: 2. Germline-derived CDR1 and CDR2 are SGHNT and YENEEA. The CDR3 extends over 15 amino acids. The CDR3 sequence is CASSLASGDTGELFF. CDR3 in DNA: TGTGCCAGCAGCTTAGCTAGCGGAGACACCGGGGAGCTGTTTTTT.

This clonotype was detected ten times or more. V and J are TRBV7-8 and TRBJ1-1; D not certain. Trimming shortened V by 5 bases and J by 4 bases, and 14 bases separated the two germline ends. Germline V gene data show CDR1 as SGHVS and CDR2 as FQNEAQ. There are 14 residues in the CDR3. The CDR3 sequence: CASSQDGESTEAFF. In nucleotides, the CDR3 is TGTGCCAGCAGCCAGGACGGGGAATCCACTGAAGCTTTCTTT.

V is TRBV19 and J is TRBJ2-5; no reliable D call. This CDR3 region has 14 residues. Germline-derived CDR1 and CDR2 are LNHDA and SQIVND (reference sequence). Trimming removed 6 bases at V and 2 bases at J, with 13 bases between. In DNA form, the CDR3 reads TGTGCCAGTAGCCCTTCGGCAGGTCAAGAGACCCAGTACTTC. This gives the protein CASSPSAGQETQYF.